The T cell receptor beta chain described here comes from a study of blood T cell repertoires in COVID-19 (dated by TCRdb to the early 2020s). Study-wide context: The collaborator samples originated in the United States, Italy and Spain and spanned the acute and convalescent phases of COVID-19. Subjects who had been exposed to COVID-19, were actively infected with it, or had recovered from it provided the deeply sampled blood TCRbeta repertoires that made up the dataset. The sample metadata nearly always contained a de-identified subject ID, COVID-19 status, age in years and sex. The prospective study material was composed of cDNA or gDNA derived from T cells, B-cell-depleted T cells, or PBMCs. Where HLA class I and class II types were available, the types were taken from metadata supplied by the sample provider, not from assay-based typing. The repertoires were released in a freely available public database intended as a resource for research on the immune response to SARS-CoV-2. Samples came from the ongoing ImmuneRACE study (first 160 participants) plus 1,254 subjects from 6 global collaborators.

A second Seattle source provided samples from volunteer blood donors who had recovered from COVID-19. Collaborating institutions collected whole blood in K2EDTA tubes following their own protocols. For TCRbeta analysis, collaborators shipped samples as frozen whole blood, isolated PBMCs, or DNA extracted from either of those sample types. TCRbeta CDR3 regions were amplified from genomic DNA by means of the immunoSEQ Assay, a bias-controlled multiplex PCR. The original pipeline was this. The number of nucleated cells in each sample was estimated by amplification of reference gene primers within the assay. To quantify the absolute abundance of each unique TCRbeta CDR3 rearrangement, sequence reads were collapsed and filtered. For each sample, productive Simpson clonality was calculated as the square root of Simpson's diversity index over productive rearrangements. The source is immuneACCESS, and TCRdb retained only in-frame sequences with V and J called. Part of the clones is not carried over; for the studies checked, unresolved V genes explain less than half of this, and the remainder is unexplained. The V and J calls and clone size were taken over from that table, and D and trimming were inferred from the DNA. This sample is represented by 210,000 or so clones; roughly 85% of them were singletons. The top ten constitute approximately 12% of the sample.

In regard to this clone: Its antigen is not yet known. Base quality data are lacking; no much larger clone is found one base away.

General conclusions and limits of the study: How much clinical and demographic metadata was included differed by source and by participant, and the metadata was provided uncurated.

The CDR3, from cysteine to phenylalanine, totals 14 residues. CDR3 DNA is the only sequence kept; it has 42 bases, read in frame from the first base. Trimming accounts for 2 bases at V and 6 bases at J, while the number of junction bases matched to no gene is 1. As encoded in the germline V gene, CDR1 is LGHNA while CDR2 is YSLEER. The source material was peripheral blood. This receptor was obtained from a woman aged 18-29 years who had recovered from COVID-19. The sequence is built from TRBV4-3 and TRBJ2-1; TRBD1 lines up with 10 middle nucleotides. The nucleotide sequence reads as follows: TGCGCCAGCAGCCAATGGACAGGGGGCAATGAGCAGTTCTTC. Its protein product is CASSQWTGGNEQFF.